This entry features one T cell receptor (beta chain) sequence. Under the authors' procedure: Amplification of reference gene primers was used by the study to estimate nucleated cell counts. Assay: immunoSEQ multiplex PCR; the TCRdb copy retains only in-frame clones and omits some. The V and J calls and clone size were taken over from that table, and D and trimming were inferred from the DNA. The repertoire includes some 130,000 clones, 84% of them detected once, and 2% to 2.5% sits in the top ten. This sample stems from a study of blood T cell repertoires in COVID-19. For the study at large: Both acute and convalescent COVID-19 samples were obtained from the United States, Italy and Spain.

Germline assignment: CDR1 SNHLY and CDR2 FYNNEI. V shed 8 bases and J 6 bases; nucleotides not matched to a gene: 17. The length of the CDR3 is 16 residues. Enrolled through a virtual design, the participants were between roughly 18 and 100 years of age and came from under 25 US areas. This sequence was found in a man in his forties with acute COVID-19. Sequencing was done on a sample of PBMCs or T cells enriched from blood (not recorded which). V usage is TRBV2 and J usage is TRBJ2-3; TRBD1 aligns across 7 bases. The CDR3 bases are TGTGCCAGCTCCCGCCCCCCGACAGGGTCGGGGGATACGCAGTATTTT. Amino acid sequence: CASSRPPTGSGDTQYF. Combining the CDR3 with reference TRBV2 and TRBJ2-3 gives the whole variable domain EPEVTQTPSHQVTQMGQEVILRCVPISNHLYFYWYRQILGQKVEFLVSFYNNEISEKSEIFDDQFSVERPDGSNFTLKIRSTKLEDSAMYFCASSRPPTGSGDTQYFGPGTRLTVL.